This is a list of T cell receptor beta chains from one sample in a study of blood T cell repertoires in COVID-19. Produced via immunoSEQ multiplex PCR; TCRdb's table is partial and in-frame only. The table records 200,000 to 250,000 clones, approximately 85% of them present only once. The specimen was peripheral blood. Receptor source: a woman aged 65 to 85 with COVID-19, enrolled during active disease. CDR3s include the opening cysteine and the closing phenylalanine or tryptophan. A D gene is named only where the DNA matches it firmly. Size tells how often a clone was seen (once, few, many) or the class of an expanded clone, and some rows leave it out.

TRBD1 | TRBJ2-3 | NA | TRBV6-5 | CASSNRQGGDTQYF | TGTGCCAGCAGCAATCGACAGGGGGGAGATACGCAGTATTTT
NA | TRBJ1-1 | once | TRBV9 | CASSVGGRTNTEAFF | TGTGCCAGCAGCGTAGGGGGCAGGACGAACACTGAAGCTTTCTTT
NA | TRBJ2-1 | once | TRBV29-1 | CSVEIARQASSYNEQFF | TGCAGCGTTGAAATCGCCCGACAGGCGAGCTCCTACAATGAGCAGTTCTTC
TRBD2 | TRBJ2-7 | NA | TRBV7-3 | CASSSITSVSEQYF | TGTGCCAGCAGCTCGATTACTAGCGTCTCGGAGCAGTACTTC
TRBD1 | TRBJ1-4 | NA | TRBV7-2 | CASSLVEGADEKLFF | TGTGCCAGCAGCTTAGTTGAGGGGGCCGATGAAAAACTGTTTTTT
TRBD1 | TRBJ1-4 | NA | TRBV11-3 | CASSPGQPNEKLFF | TGTGCCAGCAGCCCGGGACAGCCTAATGAAAAACTGTTTTTT
NA | TRBJ1-1 | once | TRBV19 | CASSIQWANTEAFF | TGTGCCAGTAGTATCCAGTGGGCGAACACTGAAGCTTTCTTT
TRBD1 | TRBJ2-3 | once | TRBV2 | CASRPGTGTDTQYF | TGTGCCAGCAGACCCGGGACAGGGACAGATACGCAGTATTTT
TRBD1 | TRBJ2-7 | NA | TRBV5-1 | CASSLVPGTGVYEQYF | TGCGCCAGCAGCTTGGTCCCCGGGACAGGGGTCTACGAGCAGTACTTC
NA | TRBJ1-3 | NA | TRBV14 | CASSQESLISTVPRDIIYF | TGTGCCAGCAGCCAAGAAAGCCTTATTTCCACAGTGCCCAGAGATATCATATATTTT